This T cell receptor beta chain was documented in a study of blood T cell repertoires in COVID-19. Study details: Samples taken during acute and convalescent COVID-19 were collected in the United States, Italy and Spain.

V lost 4 bases, J lost 5 bases, and 0 bases stayed unmatched. CDR3 length: 14 residues. Germline CDR1 reads MNHEY; CDR2 reads SMNVEV (reference sequence). This clone was seen only once. This CDR3 is also generated by other DNA sequences in the sample. TCRdb keeps only in-frame clones here, not all; method: immunoSEQ multiplex PCR. This table has a few hundred thousand clones, around 90% appearing once. The gene calls are TRBV27 and TRBJ2-1, with TRBD2 identical over 12 bases. This receptor was obtained from a man aged 18 to 29 with active or convalescent COVID-19. Sequenced input: peripheral blood. The CDR3 nucleotides read TGTGCCAGCAGTTGGACTAGCGGGGACAATGAGCAGTTCTTC. It encodes CASSWTSGDNEQFF.